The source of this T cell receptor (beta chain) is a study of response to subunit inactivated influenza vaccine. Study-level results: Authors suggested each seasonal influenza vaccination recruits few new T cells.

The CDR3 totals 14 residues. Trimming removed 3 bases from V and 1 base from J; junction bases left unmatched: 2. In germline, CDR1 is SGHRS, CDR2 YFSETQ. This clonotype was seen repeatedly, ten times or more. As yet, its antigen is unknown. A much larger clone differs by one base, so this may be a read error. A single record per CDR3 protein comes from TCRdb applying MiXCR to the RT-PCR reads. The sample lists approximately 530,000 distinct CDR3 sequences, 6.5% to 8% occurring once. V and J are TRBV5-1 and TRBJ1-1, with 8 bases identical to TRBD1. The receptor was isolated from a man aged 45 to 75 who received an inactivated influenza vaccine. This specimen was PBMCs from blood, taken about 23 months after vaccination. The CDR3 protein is CASSSGTGNTEAFF. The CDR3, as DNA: TGCGCCAGCAGCTCCGGGACAGGGAACACTGAAGCTTTCTTT.